This T cell receptor beta chain originates from a study of shared clonotypes between healthy human individuals (TCRdb year 2020). Notes on the research overall: The cohort comprised two women and a few men aged 18 to 49 years. For each donor, CD4 naive and CD4 memory were each run on three plates, CD8 naive on two plates, and CD8 memory on one plate. The study deeply sequenced blood TCR repertoires of about 5 healthy adults to estimate repertoire size and the extent of clonotype sharing between individuals. To increase sequencing depth and limit assay-specific biases, different laboratories used diverse techniques to prepare libraries and sequence TCR repertoires. Per donor, leukapheresis produced somewhere between about 0.8 and 9 billion PBMCs.

Healthy HIV-negative adults with no recently reported acute infections or vaccinations were included as donors. Every donor was a Caucasian adult residing in Nashville, Tennessee, USA. CD4+ T cells were enriched through magnetic negative selection, after which naive cells were positively selected on CD45RA and the remaining negative fraction served as the memory subset. Blood was collected by leukapheresis, and PBMCs were isolated by Ficoll-Histopaque density gradient centrifugation and then cryopreserved in liquid nitrogen vapor phase. Purity and quantity of every magnetically sorted T cell population were checked by analytical flow cytometry. From each sorted fraction, genomic DNA was isolated and quantified by UV absorbance on a Nanodrop 2000c. As for this clone: Its antigen is unknown. No per-base quality is available; no much larger clone lies one base away.

V sheds 3 bases and J sheds 4 bases, leaving 17 bases between their ends. CDR1 and CDR2 are read off the germline V gene as SGHRS and YFSETQ. Inclusive of the bounding cysteine and phenylalanine, the CDR3 is 16 residues long. Solely the CDR3 DNA is kept, with 48 bases framed from the first base. General conclusions and limits of the study: Compared with non-shared clonotypes, the clonotypes found in all four sorted-subset donors had higher generation probabilities. Naive subsets generally had larger estimated clonotype richness than memory subsets. Sampling was limited to blood, and TCR repertoires in tissue likely differ from TCR repertoires in blood. Because the study included only a small number of donors, the genetic and exposure-history diversity represented was limited. Across a few donors, around 5.4% of naive CD4, approximately 3.5% of naive CD8, under 2.5% of memory CD4, and approximately 0.4% of memory CD8 clonotypes were shared. Based on pairwise subsampling, the degree of clonotype sharing among donors was expected to be affected by sequencing depth. Rarefaction of sorted-subset datasets indicated incomplete sequencing despite the large sequencing depth.

Using the deep immunoSEQ assay, multiplex PCR amplified TCR CDR3 regions from genomic DNA. For each cell subset, the extracted genomic DNA was distributed evenly across all wells of several immunoSEQ 96-well plates, and each plate served as one replicate. For sorted subsets, around 200 ng genomic DNA, equal to 30,000 or so T cell genomes, was loaded into each replicate PCR. Purified libraries were quantified with a Qubit 3.0 fluorometer, sized on a Bioanalyzer 2100, and re-quantified with the KAPA Library Quantification kit. Every immunoSEQ 96-well plate was sequenced on a dedicated single-read 150-cycle Illumina NextSeq 550 flow cell. In the source study's methods: Because only junctional sequences without quality scores were contained in the immunoSEQ output, filtering matching that applied to full-length reads could not be performed. To assign V/J genes and CDR3, sequences were annotated using PyIR, a Python wrapper for IgBLAST v1.9, with IMGT germline references. Reads were filtered out if the reads had weak V/J assignments (E-value above 1e-6), no CDR3, stop codons, out-of-frame junctions, or ambiguous translated residues. V3J clonotypes were defined as sequences sharing an identical inferred V gene, J gene, and CDR3 amino acid sequence. Percentage overlap between repertoires was calculated by dividing the number of shared unique clonotypes by the size of the smaller repertoire. RTK rarefaction, the Chao1 estimator, and Recon v2.1 estimates of unobserved clonotypes were used to assess repertoire richness. OLGA was used to compute generation probabilities for all TCRbeta clonotypes that the gDNA method yielded from a handful of donors. As stored in TCRdb, this immuneACCESS dataset retains in-frame rearrangements with V and J assigned. A fraction of the clones does not appear; measured against another copy, unresolved V genes explain less than half of the discrepancy, and the remainder lacks a known reason. V, J and clone size are those of that table, while D and trimming were read from the DNA. Counted in this sample were under 2.5 million clones; roughly 90% of them appeared once. The top ten clones comprise approximately 0.39% of the sample.

The chain is assembled from TRBV5-1 and TRBJ2-1, with the D call tentatively TRBD1 or TRBD2, each fitting 6 bases. Sequencing was carried out using naive CD4+ T cells from PBMCs. The cell subset or site label here, explained by the study, means: CD45RA+ positively selected. The sequence came from a man between 18 and 29 years old in good health. Some clones in this sample may be carry-over from other donors' samples. The DNA sequence follows: TGCGCCAGCAGCTCCGATGGAGGGGGGACGTACAATGAGCAGTTCTTC. Its coded protein is CASSSDGGGTYNEQFF.